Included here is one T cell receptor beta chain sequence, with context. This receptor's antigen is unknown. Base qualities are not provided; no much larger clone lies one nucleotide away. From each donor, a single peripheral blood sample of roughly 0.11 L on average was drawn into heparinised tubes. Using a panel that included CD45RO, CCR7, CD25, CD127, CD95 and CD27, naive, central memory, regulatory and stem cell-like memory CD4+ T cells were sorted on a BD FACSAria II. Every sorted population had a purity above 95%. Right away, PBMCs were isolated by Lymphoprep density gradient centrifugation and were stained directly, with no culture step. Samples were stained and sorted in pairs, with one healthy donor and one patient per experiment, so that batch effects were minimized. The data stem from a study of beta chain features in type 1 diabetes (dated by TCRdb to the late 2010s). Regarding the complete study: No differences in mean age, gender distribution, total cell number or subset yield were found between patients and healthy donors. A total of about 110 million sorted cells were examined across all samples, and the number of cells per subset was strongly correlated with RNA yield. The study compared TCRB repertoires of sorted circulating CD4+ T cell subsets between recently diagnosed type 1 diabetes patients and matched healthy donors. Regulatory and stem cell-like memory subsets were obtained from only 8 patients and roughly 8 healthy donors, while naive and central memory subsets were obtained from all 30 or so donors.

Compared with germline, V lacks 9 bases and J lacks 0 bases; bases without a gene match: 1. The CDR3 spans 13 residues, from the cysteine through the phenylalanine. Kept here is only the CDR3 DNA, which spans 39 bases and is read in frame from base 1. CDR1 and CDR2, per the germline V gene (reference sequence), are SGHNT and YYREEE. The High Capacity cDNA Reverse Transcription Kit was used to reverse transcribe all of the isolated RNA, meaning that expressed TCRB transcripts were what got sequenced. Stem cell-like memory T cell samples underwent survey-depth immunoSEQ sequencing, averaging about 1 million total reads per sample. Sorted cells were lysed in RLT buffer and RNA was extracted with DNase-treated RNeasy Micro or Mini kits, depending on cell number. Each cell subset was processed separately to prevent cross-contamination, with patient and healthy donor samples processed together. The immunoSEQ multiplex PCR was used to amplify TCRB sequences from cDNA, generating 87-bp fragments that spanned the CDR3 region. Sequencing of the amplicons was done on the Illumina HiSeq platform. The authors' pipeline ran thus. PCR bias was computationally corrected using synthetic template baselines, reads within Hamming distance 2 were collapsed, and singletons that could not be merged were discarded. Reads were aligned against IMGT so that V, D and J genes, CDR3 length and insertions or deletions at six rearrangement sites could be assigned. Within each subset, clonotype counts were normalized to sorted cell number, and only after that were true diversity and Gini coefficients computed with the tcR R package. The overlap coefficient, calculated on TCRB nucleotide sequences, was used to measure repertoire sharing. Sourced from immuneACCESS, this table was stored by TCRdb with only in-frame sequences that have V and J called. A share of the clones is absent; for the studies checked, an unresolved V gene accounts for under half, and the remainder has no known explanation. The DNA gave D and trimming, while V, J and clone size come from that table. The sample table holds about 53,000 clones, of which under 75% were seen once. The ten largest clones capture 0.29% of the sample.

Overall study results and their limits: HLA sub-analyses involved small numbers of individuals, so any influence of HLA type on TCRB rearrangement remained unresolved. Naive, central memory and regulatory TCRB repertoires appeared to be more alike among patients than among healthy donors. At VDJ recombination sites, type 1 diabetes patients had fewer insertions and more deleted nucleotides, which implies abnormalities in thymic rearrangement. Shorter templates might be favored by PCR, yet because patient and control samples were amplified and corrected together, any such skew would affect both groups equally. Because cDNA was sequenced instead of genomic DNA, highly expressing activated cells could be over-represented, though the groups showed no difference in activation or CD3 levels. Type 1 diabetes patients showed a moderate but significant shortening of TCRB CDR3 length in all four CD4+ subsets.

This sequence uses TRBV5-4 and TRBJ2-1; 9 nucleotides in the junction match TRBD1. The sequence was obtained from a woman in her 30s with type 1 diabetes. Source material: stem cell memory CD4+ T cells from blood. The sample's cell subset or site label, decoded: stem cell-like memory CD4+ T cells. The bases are TGTGCCATACAGGGGGCCTCCTACAATGAGCAGTTCTTC. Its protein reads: CAIQGASYNEQFF.